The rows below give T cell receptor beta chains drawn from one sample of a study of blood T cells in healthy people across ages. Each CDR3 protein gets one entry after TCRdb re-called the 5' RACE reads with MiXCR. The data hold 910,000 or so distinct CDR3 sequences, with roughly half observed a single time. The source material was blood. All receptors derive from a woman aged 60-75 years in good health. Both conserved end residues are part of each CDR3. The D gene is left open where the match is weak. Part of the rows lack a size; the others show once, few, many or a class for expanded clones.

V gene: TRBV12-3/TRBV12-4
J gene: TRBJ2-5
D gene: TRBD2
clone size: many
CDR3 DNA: TGTGCCAGCAGCCCACTAGCGGGAGACCCCGAGACCCAGTACTTC
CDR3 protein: CASSPLAGDPETQYF

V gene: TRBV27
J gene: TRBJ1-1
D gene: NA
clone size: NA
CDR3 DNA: TGTGCCAGCAGTGGGGCGGGGCCTGAAGCTTTCTTT
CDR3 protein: CASSGAGPEAFF

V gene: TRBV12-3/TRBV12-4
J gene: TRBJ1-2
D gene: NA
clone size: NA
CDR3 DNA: TGTGCCAGCACCCCGGGGAATGCTAACTATGGCTACACCTTC
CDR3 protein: CASTPGNANYGYTF

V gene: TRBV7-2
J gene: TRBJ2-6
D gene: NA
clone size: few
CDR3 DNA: TGTGCCAGCAGCCAGTGGGGGGCCTCTGGGGCCAACGTCCTGACTTTC
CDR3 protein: CASSQWGASGANVLTF

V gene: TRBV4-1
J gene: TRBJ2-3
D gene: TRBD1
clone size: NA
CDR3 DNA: TGCGCCAGCAGCCTGTATGTCGGACAGGTAATCACAGATACGCAGTATTTT
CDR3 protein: CASSLYVGQVITDTQYF

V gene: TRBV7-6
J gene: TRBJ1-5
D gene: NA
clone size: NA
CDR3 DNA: TGTGCCAGCAGCTTAGGCCGTACTCAGCCCCAGCATTTT
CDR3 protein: CASSLGRTQPQHF

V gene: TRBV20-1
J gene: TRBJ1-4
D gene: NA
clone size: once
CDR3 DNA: TGCAGTGCTGTCCTCAGGGCCAGAGGCGAAAAACTGTTTTTT
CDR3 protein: CSAVLRARGEKLFF

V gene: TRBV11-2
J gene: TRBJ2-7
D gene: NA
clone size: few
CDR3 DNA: TGTGCCAGCAGCACCAACCGCCCCTCTGACAGATACGAGCAGTACTTC
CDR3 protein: CASSTNRPSDRYEQYF

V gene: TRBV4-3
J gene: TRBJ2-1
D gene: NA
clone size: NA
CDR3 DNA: TGCGCCAGCAGCCGAGACGCTACAGCTGAGCAGTTCTTC
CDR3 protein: CASSRDATAEQFF

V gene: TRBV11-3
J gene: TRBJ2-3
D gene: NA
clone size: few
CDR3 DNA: TGTGCCAGCAGCTTTCGTGCCGGGGACACAGATACGCAGTATTTT
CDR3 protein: CASSFRAGDTDTQYF

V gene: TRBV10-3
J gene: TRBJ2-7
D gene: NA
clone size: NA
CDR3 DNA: TGTGCCAGCAAGGCCCAGTACTTC
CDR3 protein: CASKAQYF

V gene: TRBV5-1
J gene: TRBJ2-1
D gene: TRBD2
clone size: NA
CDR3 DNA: TGCGCCAGCAGCTTTACGGGAGGGAAGGAGGATGAGCAGTTCTTC
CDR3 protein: CASSFTGGKEDEQFF

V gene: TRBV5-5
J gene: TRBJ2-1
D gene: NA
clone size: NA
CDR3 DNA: TGTGCCAGCAGCTGGTCCACTGGAAATGAGCAGTTCTTC
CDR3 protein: CASSWSTGNEQFF

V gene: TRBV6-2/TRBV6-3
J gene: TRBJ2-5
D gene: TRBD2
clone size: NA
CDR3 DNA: TGTGCCAGCACCTCTGGCGGTCTAGCGGGAGGAGAGACCCAGTACTTC
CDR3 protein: CASTSGGLAGGETQYF

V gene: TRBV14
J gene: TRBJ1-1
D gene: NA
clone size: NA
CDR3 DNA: TGTGCCAGCAGCCAAAAGGCGTACGGCACTGAAGCTTTCTTT
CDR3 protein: CASSQKAYGTEAFF

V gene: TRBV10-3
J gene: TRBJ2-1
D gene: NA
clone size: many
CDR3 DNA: TGTGCCATCAGTGACCCGGGGCGGGACTACAATGAGCAGTTCTTC
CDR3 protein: CAISDPGRDYNEQFF

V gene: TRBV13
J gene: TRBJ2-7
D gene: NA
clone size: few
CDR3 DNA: TGTGCCAGCAGCTTACTGGACCATTCCTACGAGCAGTACTTC
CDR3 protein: CASSLLDHSYEQYF

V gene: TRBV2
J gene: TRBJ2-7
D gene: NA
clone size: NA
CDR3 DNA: TGTGCCAGCGAACTAGTTCTTTCCTACGAGCAGTACTTC
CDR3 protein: CASELVLSYEQYF

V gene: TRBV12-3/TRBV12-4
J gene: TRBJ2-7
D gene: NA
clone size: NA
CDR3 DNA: TGTGCCAGTGGGGCTAGCGAGGCCTACGAGCAGTACTTC
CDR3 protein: CASGASEAYEQYF

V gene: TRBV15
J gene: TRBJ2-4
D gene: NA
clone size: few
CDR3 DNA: TGTGCCACCAGCAGAGAGCGGGTCCCCCTAAACATTCAGTACTTC
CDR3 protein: CATSRERVPLNIQYF

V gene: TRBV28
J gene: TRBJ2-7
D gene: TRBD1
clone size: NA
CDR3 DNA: TGTGCCAGCAGTGCGCCACAGGGGCGTTACAATGAGCAGTACTTC
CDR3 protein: CASSAPQGRYNEQYF

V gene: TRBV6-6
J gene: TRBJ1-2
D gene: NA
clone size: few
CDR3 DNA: TGTGCCAGCAGCTGGGGGGGGGGCAATGGCTACACCTTC
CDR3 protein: CASSWGGGNGYTF

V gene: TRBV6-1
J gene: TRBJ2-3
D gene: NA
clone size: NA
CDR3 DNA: TGTGCCAGCAGTCCAAGAGGGTTTGCGGGACGTAACACAGATACGCAGTATTTT
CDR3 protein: CASSPRGFAGRNTDTQYF

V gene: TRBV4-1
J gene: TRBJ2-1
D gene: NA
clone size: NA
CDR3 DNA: TGCGCCAGCAGCCAAAGAGGCGAGCAGTTCTTC
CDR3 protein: CASSQRGEQFF

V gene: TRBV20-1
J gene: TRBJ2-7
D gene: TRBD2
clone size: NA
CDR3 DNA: TGCAGTGCTAGTGTGGCACTAGCGGGCTACGAGCAGTACTTC
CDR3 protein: CSASVALAGYEQYF

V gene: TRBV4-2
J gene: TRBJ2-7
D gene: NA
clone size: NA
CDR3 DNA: TGTGCCAGCAGCCAAGACCCTCGCTCCTACAATGAGCAGTACTTC
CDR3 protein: CASSQDPRSYNEQYF

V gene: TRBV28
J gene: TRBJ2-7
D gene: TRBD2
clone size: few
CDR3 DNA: TGTGCCAGCAGTTCCCGGGGGGACCAGTACTTC
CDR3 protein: CASSSRGDQYF

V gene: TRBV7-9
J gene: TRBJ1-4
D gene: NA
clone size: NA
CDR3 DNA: TGTGCCAGCAGCGTTCCCGGGGCTGAGGATGAAAAACTGTTTTTT
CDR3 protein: CASSVPGAEDEKLFF

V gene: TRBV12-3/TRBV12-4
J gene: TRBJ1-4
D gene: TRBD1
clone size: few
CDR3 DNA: TGTGCCAGCAGCAAGGGGACAGGGCCCAATGAAAAACTGTTTTTT
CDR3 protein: CASSKGTGPNEKLFF

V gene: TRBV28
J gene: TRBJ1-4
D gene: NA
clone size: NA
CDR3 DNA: TGTGCCAGCAGTCCCGCCTACAGGGCCCAAGATGAAAAACTGTTTTTT
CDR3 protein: CASSPAYRAQDEKLFF

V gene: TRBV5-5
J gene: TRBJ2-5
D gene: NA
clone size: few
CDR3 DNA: TGTGCCAGCAGCTTGGCTATGGCAGCACAAGAGACCCAGTACTTC
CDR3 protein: CASSLAMAAQETQYF

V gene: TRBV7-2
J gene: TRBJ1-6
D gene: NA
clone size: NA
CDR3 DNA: TGTGCCAGCAGCTGGCAAAATTCACCCCTCCACTTT
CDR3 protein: CASSWQNSPLHF

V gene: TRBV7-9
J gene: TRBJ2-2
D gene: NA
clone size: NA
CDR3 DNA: TGTGCCAGCAGCTGGGCGACCGGGGAGCTGTTTTTT
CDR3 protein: CASSWATGELFF